This entry features one T cell receptor (beta chain) sequence. The CDR3 has 14 residues. Germline CDR1 reads SGHRS; CDR2 reads YFSETQ. V lost 6 bases and J 2 bases, leaving 13 bases between the germline ends. These data come from a study of CD8 T cells in Susac syndrome. About 0.5 to 1 ug RNA was reverse transcribed with random hexamers. By means of immunoSEQ multiplex PCR, TCR beta CDR3 spanning 54 Vbeta and 13 Jbeta underwent amplification. TCRdb passed the immunoSEQ multiplex PCR reads through MiXCR, listing each CDR3 protein once. This sample has about 200,000 distinct CDR3 sequences, with 95% found just once.

The chain links TRBV5-1 to TRBJ2-3; D is possibly TRBD2 (6 bases). The origin of this receptor is a human donor with multiple sclerosis. Sequenced input: CD4+ T cells from PBMCs. CDR3 region: CASTGGESTDTQYF. In nucleotides, the CDR3 is TGCGCCAGCACTGGAGGGGAGTCCACAGATACGCAGTATTTT.